Sequencing of this T cell receptor beta chain was carried out in a study of cytomegalovirus exposure and HLA in healthy donors. Study details: Among the approximately 400 donors who were genotyped, 81% fell in the genetic ancestry cluster that is associated with self-reported Caucasian donors.

PCR amplification relied on 60 Vbeta primers (plus 13 Jbeta primers). Clones were sequenced by immunoSEQ multiplex PCR, and TCRdb holds only the in-frame ones, with some missing. The sample gives over 150,000 clones, around 80% of which show up once; about 2% is in the top ten. At collection, donors were nominally healthy, but unrecorded immune exposures were probable. This TCR derives from a human donor in good health. Sequences were obtained from PBMCs.

The CDR3: CASRPTGTGYGYTF. CDR3 DNA: TGTGCCAGCAGACCGACCGGGACAGGGTATGGCTACACCTTC. The chain has TRBV6-5 and TRBJ1-2, with 9 bases lining up with TRBD1. The CDR3 length is 14 residues. J was trimmed by 5 bases and V by 6 bases; bases with no gene match: 7. Germline CDR1 is MNHEY and CDR2 is SVGAGI.